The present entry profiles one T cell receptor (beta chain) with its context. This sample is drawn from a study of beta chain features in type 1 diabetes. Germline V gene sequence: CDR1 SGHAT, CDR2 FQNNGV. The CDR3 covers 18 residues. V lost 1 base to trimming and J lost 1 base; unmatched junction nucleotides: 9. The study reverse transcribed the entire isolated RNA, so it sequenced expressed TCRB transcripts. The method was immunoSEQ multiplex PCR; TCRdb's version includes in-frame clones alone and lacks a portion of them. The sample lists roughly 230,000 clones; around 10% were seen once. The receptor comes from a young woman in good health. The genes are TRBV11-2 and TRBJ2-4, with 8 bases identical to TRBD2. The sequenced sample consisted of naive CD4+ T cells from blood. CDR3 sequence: CASSLGGERGRAKNIQYF. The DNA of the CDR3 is TGTGCCAGCAGCTTAGGTGGAGAGCGCGGGAGGGCCAAAAACATTCAGTACTTC.